These T cell receptor beta chains were read from a single sample in a study of cytomegalovirus exposure and HLA in healthy donors. The method was immunoSEQ multiplex PCR; TCRdb's version includes in-frame clones alone and lacks a portion of them. This table has about 150,000 clones, 60% to 80% appearing once. Sequencing was carried out using PBMCs. The receptors shown here come from a woman in her 30s in good health and CMV-seronegative. Each CDR3 is given with its conserved first and last residue. D genes are given only for firm matches. Rows may omit the clone size; those that give it use once, few, many or a size class.

V gene	J gene	clone size	D gene	CDR3 DNA	CDR3 protein
TRBV6-5	TRBJ1-1	NA	TRBD1	TGTGCCAGCAGTTACGACAGGGGCCTGAACACTGAAGCTTTCTTT	CASSYDRGLNTEAFF
TRBV6-1	TRBJ1-5	NA	NA	TGTGCCAGCAAATTGGGGGGAGGCGACAATCAGCCCCAGCATTTT	CASKLGGGDNQPQHF
TRBV5-1	TRBJ1-1	NA	NA	TGCGCCAGCAGCATCCAGGGTACTGAAGCTTTCTTT	CASSIQGTEAFF
TRBV5-1	TRBJ1-4	NA	TRBD1	TGCGCCAGCAGCCCACGACAGGGTGGCAATGAAAAACTGTTTTTT	CASSPRQGGNEKLFF
TRBV19	TRBJ1-1	NA	TRBD1	TGTGCCAGTACCCCCTCTTTGGACAGGGTAATGAACACTGAAGCTTTCTTT	CASTPSLDRVMNTEAFF
TRBV9	TRBJ2-3	NA	TRBD2	TGTGCCAGCAGCGTAGAAGTCTTTGGGGGGGTGGGCACACTTTCTAGCACAGATACGCAGTATTTT	CASSVEVFGGVGTLSSTDTQYF
TRBV6-1	TRBJ1-5	few	NA	TGTGCCAGCAGTGCTTTGAAGTCGGGTGGAGGTCAGCCCCAGCATTTT	CASSALKSGGGQPQHF
TRBV9	TRBJ2-7	NA	TRBD2	TGTGCCAGCAGCGTCGCGGGGACTAGCGCTACGCCATACGAGCAGTACTTC	CASSVAGTSATPYEQYF
TRBV7-6	TRBJ1-1	NA	NA	TGTGCCAGCAGCTTAAAACAGAACACTGAAGCTTTCTTT	CASSLKQNTEAFF
TRBV28	TRBJ1-1	NA	NA	TGTGCCAGCAGCCCTACCCTGGGGGGGTTCACTGAAGCTTTCTTT	CASSPTLGGFTEAFF
TRBV6-4	TRBJ2-5	NA	NA	TGTGCCAGCAGTGCCTCCCCGGGTGGCCCCCAGTACTTC	CASSASPGGPQYF
TRBV6-1	TRBJ2-6	NA	TRBD1	TGTGCCAGCAGTGGAACGTACAGGGGACCAGGGGCCAACGTCCTGACTTTC	CASSGTYRGPGANVLTF
TRBV5-6	TRBJ1-1	NA	NA	TGTGCCAGCAGCCTTCTTCCGGGACAAGAGAACACTGAAGCTTTCTTT	CASSLLPGQENTEAFF
TRBV11-2	TRBJ2-1	NA	NA	TGTGCCAGCAGCATGGCCGAATTGGGCCGATATGAGCAGTTCTTC	CASSMAELGRYEQFF
TRBV4-2	TRBJ1-5	NA	TRBD1	TGTGCCAGCAGCGGCCGGGACAGTCTCCAGCCCCAGCATTTT	CASSGRDSLQPQHF
TRBV18	TRBJ2-3	NA	NA	TGTGCCAGCTCAACAGGGTTCGCTAGCACAGATACGCAGTATTTT	CASSTGFASTDTQYF
TRBV6-5	TRBJ1-5	NA	TRBD1	TGTGCCAGCAGAGAGACAGGGGGTAGCAATCAGCCCCAGCATTTT	CASRETGGSNQPQHF
TRBV10-3	TRBJ2-7	NA	NA	TGTGCCATCAGTGGGGCCGGGGTCTCCTACGAGCAGTACTTC	CAISGAGVSYEQYF
TRBV9	TRBJ1-1	NA	NA	TGTGCCAGCAGCGCGGGGACACCCCATGGAGCTTTCTTT	CASSAGTPHGAFF
TRBV6-6	TRBJ2-1	NA	TRBD1	TGTGCCAGCAGTGACAGGGGACCTTACAATGAGCAGTTCTTC	CASSDRGPYNEQFF
TRBV6-4	TRBJ1-4	few	TRBD1	TGTGCCAGCAGTCTTCCGGGACAGGATGATGAAAAACTGTTTTTT	CASSLPGQDDEKLFF
TRBV5-4	TRBJ2-5	NA	NA	TGTGCCAGCAGCTTGGGACTAGGCGAAGAGACCCAGTACTTC	CASSLGLGEETQYF